Shown below are 7 T cell receptor beta chains from a single sample sequenced in a study of cytomegalovirus exposure and HLA in healthy donors. PCR used 60 Vbeta primers and 13 Jbeta primers. The table came from immunoSEQ multiplex PCR; TCRdb's copy has only in-frame clones and leaves some out. The top ten hold around a tenth of the sample, which has about 64,000 clones, roughly 87% seen once. The sequenced material came from PBMCs. The source of these receptors is a female donor in good health and CMV-seronegative.

This rearrangement joins TRBV9 to TRBJ2-3; TRBD2 matches at 15 bases. The CDR3 has 18 amino acids. V lost 3 bases and J lost 0; bases outside the gene matches: 5. Germline V gene data show CDR1 as SGDLS and CDR2 as YYNGEE. The CDR3 bases are TGTGCCAGCAGCGCAGGGACTAGCGGGAGGACTAGCACAGATACGCAGTATTTT. Amino acids: CASSAGTSGRTSTDTQYF.

This rearrangement joins TRBV6-5 to TRBJ1-3; no firm D call. The germline CDR1 and CDR2 sequences are MNHEY and SVGAGI. The CDR3 contains 15 residues. Trimming removed 0 bases at V and 4 bases at J, with 10 bases between. The CDR3 sequence: CASSYSIFQGNTIYF. The DNA for the CDR3 is TGTGCCAGCAGTTACTCGATATTTCAGGGAAACACCATATATTTT.

The gene calls are TRBV9 and TRBJ2-1; TRBD2 matches 7 bases. The germline gives CDR1 SGDLS, CDR2 YYNGEE. Trimming cost V 3 bases and J 2 bases; bases outside gene matches: 11. This CDR3 has 17 amino acids. The CDR3 loop is CASSGTFLAEPYNEQFF. The CDR3 region has the DNA TGTGCCAGCAGCGGAACGTTCCTAGCGGAACCCTACAATGAGCAGTTCTTC. Based on the CDR3 plus reference TRBV9 and TRBJ2-1, the full variable domain is DSGVTQTPKHLITATGQRVTLRCSPRSGDLSVYWYQQSLDQGLQFLIQYYNGEERAKGNILERFSAQQFPDLHSELNLSSLELGDSALYFCASSGTFLAEPYNEQFFGPGTRLTVL.

The rearrangement uses TRBV6-6 and TRBJ1-5; D remains unclear. Looked up from germline, CDR1 is MNHNY and CDR2 is SVGAGI (reference sequence). This CDR3 region has 12 residues. V dropped 2 bases and J dropped 11 bases, with 10 bases sitting between them. DNA for the CDR3: TGTGCCAGCAGTTACCAACCAGAATCCCAGCATTTT. Residues: CASSYQPESQHF.

This clone was observed a few times. The chain links TRBV2 to TRBJ1-2; D is possibly TRBD1 (5 bases). In germline, CDR1 is SNHLY, CDR2 FYNNEI. Trimming pared 11 bases from V and 4 bases from J, leaving 14 bases between. The CDR3 consists of 12 residues. CDR3 in amino acids: CAGAPVIYGYTF. The DNA for the CDR3 is TGTGCCGGGGCTCCCGTGATCTATGGCTACACCTTC.

The chain employs TRBV4-1 and TRBJ2-6; no firm D call. V gave up 7 bases and J gave up 0 bases, with 7 bases separating them. Germline V CDR1 and CDR2: MGHRA, YSYEKL. This CDR3 is built from 14 residues. DNA of the CDR3: TGCGCCAGCACTGAGAACTCTGGGGCCAACGTCCTGACTTTC. Translating gives CASTENSGANVLTF.

The chain has TRBV9 and TRBJ2-5; TRBD2 might be the D (5 bases). This CDR3 has 15 amino acids. Per germline, CDR1 SGDLS and CDR2 YYNGEE. The V end lost 0 bases, the J end lost 2 bases, and 11 bases lay between the germline ends. CDR3 amino acids: CASSVDGLSQETQYF. The CDR3 bases are TGTGCCAGCAGCGTAGACGGACTTTCTCAAGAGACCCAGTACTTC.